The sequence of this TCR beta chain was determined in a study of blood T cell repertoires in COVID-19. Study information: Donors in the United States, Italy and Spain gave samples during acute or convalescent COVID-19. T cells, B-cell-depleted T cells, or PBMCs provided the cDNA or gDNA that served as material.

In the original processing: Researchers report that nucleated cell counts were estimated from reference gene primer amplification. The method was immunoSEQ multiplex PCR; TCRdb's version includes in-frame clones alone and lacks a portion of them. V, J and clone size were drawn from that table, and D and trimming were deduced from the DNA. The sample yields under 300,000 clones, approximately 79% seen once. V was pared by 6 bases and J by 3 bases, with 9 bases of the junction left unmatched. Germline CDR1 is MNHEY and CDR2 is SVGEGT. This CDR3 has 15 residues. This clone was observed a single time. The chain carries TRBV6-2 or TRBV6-3 and TRBJ2-7, with 9 bases aligning to TRBD2. Sequencing was carried out using peripheral blood. This receptor was obtained from a middle-aged woman with active or convalescent COVID-19. CDR3 sequence: CASSLSGGAVYEQYV. In DNA, the CDR3 is TGTGCCAGCAGCCTTAGCGGGGGTGCGGTCTACGAGCAGTACGTC.